This T cell receptor beta chain was retrieved from a study of shared clonotypes between healthy human individuals. The study's findings and limits: It was observed that approximately 5% of naive CD4 clonotypes were shared across several donors. Estimated clonotype richness was generally higher in naive than memory subsets.

Each sorted subset replicate got 200 ng genomic DNA, roughly 30,000 genomes. Repertoires were generated with immunoSEQ multiplex PCR, while TCRdb's copy carries only in-frame clones and drops some. The sample carries 750,000 to 1,000,000 clones, 80% to 95% recorded once. Details on this clone: Its specificity is not known.

Naive CD8 isolation took CD45RO-negative cells positively selected for CCR7 and excluded terminally differentiated effector memory CD45RA+ cells. The germline V and J ends were trimmed by 5 bases and 3 bases, with 10 bases remaining between them. The CDR3 totals 13 residues. CDR1 and CDR2 from the germline V gene are SGHVS and FQNEAQ. This sequence joins TRBV7-8 and TRBJ1-1; D perhaps matches TRBD1 (6 bases). The TCR comes from a man aged 25 to 40 in good health. Specimen: naive CD8+ T cells sorted from blood. CDR3 residues: CASSPDSYTEAFF. CDR3 coding DNA: TGTGCCAGCAGCCCGGACAGTTACACTGAAGCTTTCTTT.